This T cell receptor beta chain comes out of a study of shared clonotypes between healthy human individuals. Recent acute infections and vaccinations were absent in the healthy HIV-negative adult donors. Notes on the study in general: Blood was the sole source, and tissue repertoires probably differ.

About this clone itself: Its antigen remains unknown.

Sequenced by immunoSEQ multiplex PCR; TCRdb stores in-frame clones only, minus some. This sample has 2,500,000 or so clones, with 90% to 95% found just once. The V gene's germline CDR1 is MNHEY and CDR2 SMNVEV (reference sequence). CDR3 size: 15 residues. The junction had 5 bases not matched to a gene; V was cut back by 6 bases and J by 0 bases. The receptor was isolated from a man aged 18 to 35 in good health. Some clones in this sample may be carry-over from other donors' samples. The sequenced sample consisted of naive CD4+ T cells from PBMCs. Noted subset: CD45RA+ positively selected. The J gene is TRBJ2-7, the V gene TRBV27; the match to TRBD2 covers 10 bases. The DNA of the CDR3 is TGTGCCAGCAGAATAATAGCGGGAGGCTCCTACGAGCAGTACTTC. As protein: CASRIIAGGSYEQYF.